The source of this T cell receptor (beta chain) is a study of blood T cell repertoires in COVID-19. At the level of the study: From the United States, Italy and Spain came samples of acute and convalescent COVID-19.

Between the trimmed V and J ends, which lost 0 bases and 4 bases, there was a span of 6 bases. This CDR3 contains 13 residues. The germline V gene encodes CDR1 MNHEY and CDR2 SVGAGI. Per the authors' pipeline: Amplification with reference gene primers provided the estimates of nucleated cell counts. Measured with immunoSEQ multiplex PCR; TCRdb has only the in-frame clones, and not every one. V and J calls and clone size come straight from that table; D and trimming were deduced from the DNA. The sample has 65,000 to 90,000 clones, about 83% seen once. The clonotype was recovered from a woman over 75 with acute or convalescent COVID-19. Material: peripheral blood. The chain is built from TRBV6-5 and TRBJ1-2; unclear D gene. The CDR3 coding sequence is TGTGCCAGCAGTTACTCGAGTTCCTATGGCTACACCTTC. Amino acids: CASSYSSSYGYTF.